These 28 T cell receptor beta chains were sequenced from one sample in a study of human T cells and chemical hapten exposure. Time point denoted: patch test 3, about 24 weeks after DPC sensitization. Specified treatment: therapeutic diphenylcyclopropenone sensitization with weekly scalp DPC. From the RACE reads, TCRdb called clonotypes with MiXCR, one entry per CDR3 protein. Among more than 150,000 distinct CDR3 sequences listed, more than 20% were seen once. Source: whole blood, taken in connection with sensitization to the hapten diphenylcyclopropenone (DPC). The receptors here all came from a woman aged 40 to 49 with alopecia areata. Some clones in this sample may be carry-over from other donors' samples.

The chain recombines TRBV7-2 with TRBJ2-1; 9 positions agree with TRBD2. The germline CDR1 and CDR2 sequences are SGHTA and FQGNSA. V shed 5 bases and J 8 bases; nucleotides not matched to a gene: 16. CDR3 size: 17 residues. The CDR3 is CASSTQGAGGPVDEQFF. The CDR3 DNA is TGTGCCAGCAGCACCCAAGGGGCGGGAGGGCCTGTGGATGAGCAGTTCTTC.

The rearrangement uses TRBV11-2 and TRBJ2-2; D not certain. The CDR3 length is 15 residues. The germline V and J ends were trimmed by 6 bases and 1 base, with 12 bases remaining between them. Per the germline V gene, CDR1 is SGHAT and CDR2 is FQNNGV. CDR3 DNA sequence: TGTGCCAGCAGTCCCCAACCGGGGAACACCGGGGAGCTGTTTTTT. It specifies CASSPQPGNTGELFF.

This rearrangement joins TRBV20-1 to TRBJ2-1; TRBD2 might be the D (6 bases). The germline gives CDR1 DFQATT, CDR2 SNEGSKA (reference sequence). V was trimmed by 7 bases and J by 3 bases, leaving 19 bases between them. CDR3 size: 15 residues. CDR3 sequence reads: CSGPPLAKDYNEQFF. The CDR3 DNA is TGCAGTGGTCCACCCCTAGCGAAAGACTACAATGAGCAGTTCTTC.

This clonotype was observed a handful of times. The CDR3 DNA follows: TGTGCCAGCAGCATATGGACTAGGAGGACCGGGGAGCTGTTTTTT. Protein sequence: CASSIWTRRTGELFF. The chain carries TRBV7-9 and TRBJ2-2, with 7 bases aligning to TRBD2. The V segment lost 5 bases and the J segment 5 bases; nucleotides outside the gene matches: 8. Germline lookup yields CDR1 SEHNR and CDR2 FQNEAQ (reference sequence). CDR3 length equals 15 residues.

This clonotype has only a few counts. This chain uses TRBV12-3 or TRBV12-4 with TRBJ2-5, with a weak D call TRBD2 (6 bases). The length of the CDR3 is 14 residues. Trimming removed 6 bases at V and 4 bases at J, with 15 bases between. This chain's CDR3 is CASSPGSSGETQYF. In DNA form, the CDR3 reads TGTGCCAGCAGCCCCGGGAGTAGCGGAGAGACCCAGTACTTC.

The sample holds a few counts of this clonotype. This chain joins TRBV5-1 and TRBJ2-7; tentatively, D is TRBD2 (5 bases). Trimming stripped 8 bases from V and 0 bases from J, with 15 bases between. The CDR3 totals 14 residues. Per the germline V gene, CDR1 is SGHRS and CDR2 is YFSETQ. The CDR3 nucleotides are TGCGCCAGTTCTGGGCAGCGGAGCTCCTACGAGCAGTACTTC. Translation gives CASSGQRSSYEQYF.

V and J are TRBV7-2 and TRBJ2-3; perhaps TRBD1 as D (5 bases). Trimming removed 3 bases at V and 3 bases at J, with 7 bases between. CDR3 length: 13 residues. CDR1 is SGHTA and CDR2 is FQGNSA in the germline V gene. The CDR3 nucleotides read TGTGCCAGCAGCTTTACAGGAACAGATACGCAGTATTTT. This gives the protein CASSFTGTDTQYF.

The J gene is TRBJ2-2, the V gene TRBV7-3; 7 bases line up with TRBD2. The CDR3 totals 16 residues. Germline V gene sequence: CDR1 SGHTA, CDR2 FQGTGA. V gave up 0 bases and J gave up 6 bases; unmatched junction bases: 7. The CDR3 bases are TGTGCCAGCAGCTTAACTGCGGGGGTCGTATCCGGGGAGCTGTTTTTT. Its translation is CASSLTAGVVSGELFF. The entire variable domain, with the rest obtained from reference TRBV7-3 and TRBJ2-2, is as follows: GAGVSQTPSNKVTEKGKYVELRCDPISGHTALYWYRQSLGQGPEFLIYFQGTGAADDSGLPNDRFFAVRPEGSVSTLKIQRTERGDSAVYLCASSLTAGVVSGELFFGEGSRLTVL.

This clonotype appeared many times. The chain recombines TRBV7-9 with TRBJ2-1; D possibly corresponds to TRBD1 (6 bases). V was cut by 1 base and J by 13 bases, with 11 bases left in between. Germline values: CDR1 SEHNR, CDR2 FQNEAQ (reference sequence). This CDR3 has 12 amino acids. This chain's CDR3 is CASSLDYREQFF. Written as DNA, the CDR3 is TGTGCCAGCAGCTTAGACTACAGGGAACAGTTCTTC.

Only a few counts were recorded for this clonotype. The rearrangement links TRBV9 to TRBJ2-2; the match to TRBD1 covers 8 bases. Trimming cost V 8 bases and J 3 bases; bases outside gene matches: 6. Germline V lookup: CDR1 SGDLS, CDR2 YYNGEE. The CDR3 loop spans 14 amino acids. CDR3 sequence: CASEQGVDTGELFF. The CDR3 DNA sequence: TGTGCCAGTGAACAGGGGGTAGACACCGGGGAGCTGTTTTTT.

The CDR3 spells CASSSDLPSYNEQFF. The CDR3 DNA follows: TGTGCCAGCAGTTCTGACTTGCCTTCCTACAATGAGCAGTTCTTC. The chain joins TRBV27 to TRBJ2-1; D is ambiguous. With 4 bases removed from V and 1 base from J, the gap between germline ends came to 11 bases. The germline gives CDR1 MNHEY, CDR2 SMNVEV (reference sequence). This CDR3 spans 15 amino acids.

This clonotype appeared a few times. This chain joins TRBV29-1 and TRBJ2-2; unclear D gene. Germline CDR1 and CDR2: SQVTM and ANQGSEA. The ends were cut back, 4 bases at V and 8 bases at J, with 17 bases in the middle. The CDR3 runs to 14 residues. Here the CDR3 DNA reads TGCAGCGTTGTCCTATGGGGTGGATTAGGGGAGCTGTTTTTT. Protein: CSVVLWGGLGELFF.

Only a few counts were recorded for this clonotype. This chain uses TRBV28 with TRBJ2-4; a weak D match, TRBD2 (6 bases). The CDR3 runs 16 residues. V was clipped by 3 bases and J by 0 bases, with 12 bases between them. Per the germline V gene, CDR1 is MDHEN and CDR2 is SYDVKM. The CDR3, as DNA: TGTGCCAGCAGTTTTTTATGGGGGGTAGCCAAAAACATTCAGTACTTC. It specifies CASSFLWGVAKNIQYF.

This clonotype was picked up a small number of times. V and J are TRBV20-1 and TRBJ2-6, with D uncertain. Germline V gives CDR1 DFQATT, CDR2 SNEGSKA (reference sequence). The CDR3 extends over 14 amino acids. Between the trimmed V and J ends, which lost 6 bases and 3 bases, there was a span of 12 bases. The CDR3 is CSAVEYVGANVLTF. CDR3 DNA: TGCAGTGCCGTCGAGTACGTTGGGGCCAACGTCCTGACTTTC.

This clonotype was observed many times. The V gene is TRBV28, the J gene TRBJ2-6; no reliable D call. The CDR3 totals 17 residues. V lost 6 bases and J lost 0, with 15 bases in between. Germline V CDR1 and CDR2: MDHEN, SYDVKM. The DNA of the CDR3 is TGTGCCAGCAGCCCTATTCGCCGAAGCTCTGGGGCCAACGTCCTGACTTTC. Translated, it gives CASSPIRRSSGANVLTF.

This clonotype has a handful of counts. V and J are TRBV24-1 and TRBJ2-3, with D perhaps given as TRBD1 or TRBD2 (5 bases each). The CDR3 runs to 13 residues. Germline V lookup: CDR1 KGHDR, CDR2 SFDVKD. V lost 7 bases and J lost 4, with 11 bases in between. As DNA, the CDR3 is TGTGCCACCAGCCGGGACCGCCCAGATACGCAGTATTTT. It translates to CATSRDRPDTQYF.

The V gene is TRBV20-1, the J gene TRBJ1-5; 7 bases agree with TRBD1. The V segment lost 5 bases and the J segment 1 base; nucleotides outside the gene matches: 5. The V gene's germline CDR1 is DFQATT and CDR2 SNEGSKA (reference sequence). The CDR3 has 14 amino acids. DNA for the CDR3: TGCAGTGCTTACAGGGGAGGGAGCAATCAGCCCCAGCATTTT. This sequence encodes CSAYRGGSNQPQHF.

This sequence joins TRBV27 and TRBJ1-5; 7 bases match TRBD1. V gave up 5 bases and J gave up 1 base; unmatched junction bases: 5. This CDR3 is built from 15 residues. Germline V lookup: CDR1 MNHEY, CDR2 SMNVEV (reference sequence). The CDR3 DNA reads TGTGCCAGCAGTCCGTTCAGGGGGAGCAATCAGCCCCAGCATTTT. Translation: CASSPFRGSNQPQHF.

V gene TRBV25-1 combines with J gene TRBJ2-7, with 9 bases lining up with TRBD1. After removal of 2 bases from V and 4 bases from J, the junction contained 6 bases not matched to a gene. CDR1 is MGHDK, CDR2 SYGVNS, per germline. The CDR3 runs to 15 residues. CDR3 sequence: CASSEGTGPPYEQYF. Here the CDR3 DNA reads TGTGCCAGCAGTGAAGGGACAGGGCCCCCTTACGAGCAGTACTTC.

The chain joins TRBV3-1 to TRBJ1-5; D is possibly TRBD1 (5 bases). The V end was cut by 1 base, the J end by 7 bases, with 5 bases between. The CDR3 covers 12 residues. CDR1 LGHDT and CDR2 YNNKEL come from the germline V gene (reference sequence). CDR3 DNA sequence: TGTGCCAGCAGCCAAGGGGACCAGCCCCAGCATTTT. Protein: CASSQGDQPQHF. The variable domain in full, completed from reference TRBV3-1 and TRBJ1-5, reads DTAVSQTPKYLVTQMGNDKSIKCEQNLGHDTMYWYKQDSKKFLKIMFSYNNKELIINETVPNRFSPKSPDKAHLNLHINSLELGDSAVYFCASSQGDQPQHFGDGTRLSIL.

The CDR3 here is CASSLFGQPQHF. The CDR3 DNA follows: TGTGCCAGCAGTTTATTTGGGCAGCCCCAGCATTTT. The rearrangement joins TRBV27 to TRBJ1-5; D gene uncertain. This CDR3 spans 12 amino acids. Between the trimmed V and J ends, which lost 1 base and 7 bases, there was a span of 5 bases. Per germline, CDR1 MNHEY and CDR2 SMNVEV (reference sequence).

The chain uses TRBV5-6 and TRBJ1-5, with D uncertain. Trimming pared 2 bases from V and 3 bases from J, leaving 9 bases between. The V gene's germline CDR1 is SGHDT and CDR2 YYEEEE. The CDR3 extends over 14 amino acids. CDR3 DNA: TGTGCCAGCAGCTTCGAGGGAGTCAATCAGCCCCAGCATTTT. Its protein is CASSFEGVNQPQHF. Looking up the rest from reference TRBV5-6 and TRBJ1-5 gives the full variable domain: DAGVTQSPTHLIKTRGQQVTLRCSPKSGHDTVSWYQQALGQGPQFIFQYYEEEERQRGNFPDRFSGHQFPNYSSELNVNALLLGDSALYLCASSFEGVNQPQHFGDGTRLSIL.

In its sample, this clonotype was seen many times. This sequence joins TRBV7-2 and TRBJ1-4; D uncertain. V was trimmed by 0 bases and J by 0 bases, leaving 2 bases between them. The V gene's germline CDR1 is SGHTA and CDR2 FQGNSA. The CDR3 is 14 residues long. The CDR3 protein is CASSLAATNEKLFF. DNA for the CDR3: TGTGCCAGCAGCTTAGCTGCAACTAATGAAAAACTGTTTTTT.

The rearrangement joins TRBV2 to TRBJ2-2; 7 nucleotides align to TRBD2. After removal of 2 bases from V and 10 bases from J, the junction contained 22 bases not matched to a gene. Germline loops: CDR1 SNHLY, CDR2 FYNNEI. The CDR3 sequence is 19 residues long. Here the CDR3 DNA reads TGTGCCAGCAGTGAACCGCCCGTCATATCGTTTGGGGGGGAGACGGAGCTGTTTTTT. It is translated as CASSEPPVISFGGETELFF.

The chain joins TRBV29-1 to TRBJ1-1, with 9 nucleotides matching TRBD1. CDR1 and CDR2 (germline): SQVTM, ANQGSEA. The CDR3 extends over 11 amino acids. V lost 6 bases, J lost 9 bases, and 5 bases stayed unmatched. The CDR3 spells CSVNTGGQAFF. The DNA for the CDR3 is TGCAGCGTAAACACAGGGGGCCAAGCTTTCTTT.

This clonotype has more than one count but fewer than ten. V and J are TRBV29-1 and TRBJ2-4; unclear D gene. The CDR3 length is 13 residues. Between the trimmed V and J ends, which lost 4 bases and 0 bases, there was a span of 7 bases. The germline V gene encodes CDR1 SQVTM and CDR2 ANQGSEA. This CDR3 reads CSVAGLAKNIQYF. The CDR3 nucleotides are TGCAGCGTTGCGGGTTTAGCCAAAAACATTCAGTACTTC. The full variable domain, its missing parts supplied by reference TRBV29-1 and TRBJ2-4, is SAVISQKPSRDICQRGTSLTIQCQVDSQVTMMFWYRQQPGQSLTLIATANQGSEATYESGFVIDKFPISRPNLTFSTLTVSNMSPEDSSIYLCSVAGLAKNIQYFGAGTRLSVL.

This chain links TRBV7-9 with TRBJ2-7, with D perhaps given as TRBD1 or TRBD2 (5 bases each). From germline, CDR1 is SEHNR and CDR2 FQNEAQ (reference sequence). V dropped 5 bases and J dropped 1 base, with 9 bases sitting between them. CDR3 length: 13 residues. This CDR3 is CASSRDASYEQYF. The CDR3 DNA is TGTGCCAGCAGCCGGGACGCGTCCTACGAGCAGTACTTC. Full variable domain (rest looked up from reference TRBV7-9 and TRBJ2-7): DTGVSQNPRHKITKRGQNVTFRCDPISEHNRLYWYRQTLGQGPEFLTYFQNEAQLEKSRLLSDRFSAERPKGSFSTLEIQRTEQGDSAMYLCASSRDASYEQYFGPGTRLTVT.

The chain has TRBV28 and TRBJ2-2; D not certain. Germline values: CDR1 MDHEN, CDR2 SYDVKM. V lost 5 bases, J lost 6 bases, and 7 bases lay in between. This CDR3 is built from 12 residues. The CDR3 nucleotides are TGTGCCAGCAGTGGGGTAGCCGGGGAGCTGTTTTTT. It yields the protein CASSGVAGELFF.